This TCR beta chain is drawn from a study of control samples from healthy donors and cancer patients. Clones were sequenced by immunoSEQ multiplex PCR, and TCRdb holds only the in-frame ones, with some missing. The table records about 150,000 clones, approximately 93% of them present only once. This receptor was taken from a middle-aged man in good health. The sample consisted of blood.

The CDR3: CATSDGGLGYTF. The CDR3 DNA follows: TGTGCCACCAGTGATGGAGGGCTGGGCTACACCTTC. V usage is TRBV24-1 and J usage is TRBJ1-2; no firm D call. Germline V gene lookup returns CDR1 KGHDR and CDR2 SFDVKD. The CDR3 spans 12 residues. Trimming left V 3 bases short and J 8 bases short, with 9 bases between.